This entry lists 31 T cell receptor beta chains sequenced from one sample in a study of blood T cell repertoires in COVID-19. Only in-frame clones appear in the TCRdb table, and some are missing; sequencing was by immunoSEQ multiplex PCR. The sample lists about 300,000 clones; more than 80% were seen once. The sample taken for sequencing was peripheral blood. These receptors were collected from a man in his late teens or twenties who had recovered from COVID-19.

The chain recombines TRBV6-1 with TRBJ2-2; no reliable D call. The germline V gene has CDR1 MNHNS and CDR2 SASEGT. The CDR3 is made up of 13 amino acids. With 5 bases removed from V and 6 bases from J, the gap between germline ends came to 10 bases. CDR3 coding DNA: TGTGCCAGCAGTAACGAGTACGCCGGGGAGCTGTTTTTT. This gives the protein CASSNEYAGELFF.

The V call is TRBV28, the J call TRBJ1-6, with 12 bases fitting TRBD1. The CDR3 is 19 amino acids. The germline V gene has CDR1 MDHEN and CDR2 SYDVKM. V trimming: 1 base; J trimming: 6 bases; junction bases outside the gene matches: 10. CDR3 loop: CASSLFTGTGGAGNSPLHF. CDR3 sequence (DNA): TGTGCCAGCAGTTTATTTACCGGGACAGGGGGCGCCGGTAATTCACCCCTCCACTTT.

The chain recombines TRBV7-2 with TRBJ2-7, with D possibly TRBD1 on 5 matching bases. Trimming shortened V by 2 bases and J by 2 bases, and 10 bases separated the two germline ends. CDR1 and CDR2 from the germline V gene are SGHTA and FQGNSA. The CDR3 sequence is 14 residues long. This CDR3 is CASSLMGPPYEQYF. CDR3 DNA: TGTGCCAGCAGCTTAATGGGGCCCCCCTACGAGCAGTACTTC. Supplemented by reference TRBV7-2 and TRBJ2-7, the full variable domain reads GAGVSQSPSNKVTEKGKDVELRCDPISGHTALYWYRQSLGQGLEFLIYFQGNSAPDKSGLPSDRFSAERTGGSVSTLTIQRTQQEDSAVYLCASSLMGPPYEQYFGPGTRLTVT.

This sequence joins TRBV20-1 and TRBJ1-1; the D gene is possibly TRBD1 (5 bases). Trimming shortened V by 7 bases and J by 3 bases, and 9 bases separated the two germline ends. This CDR3 contains 11 residues. Looked up from germline, CDR1 is DFQATT and CDR2 is SNEGSKA (reference sequence). DNA of the CDR3: TGCAGTGTTTCGGGGGACACTGAAGCTTTCTTT. The encoded protein is CSVSGDTEAFF.

This rearrangement joins TRBV5-5 to TRBJ1-6, with 8 bases that match TRBD1. The ends lost 4 bases at V and 7 bases at J; junction bases unmatched: 4. CDR1 and CDR2 (germline): SGHKS, YYEKEE (reference sequence). There are 14 residues in the CDR3. The CDR3 protein is CASSGGQVNSPLHF. CDR3 coding DNA: TGTGCCAGCAGCGGGGGACAGGTGAATTCACCCCTCCACTTT.

The genes are TRBV3-1 (or the pseudogene TRBV3-2) and TRBJ2-7; 7 nucleotides align to TRBD1. The CDR3 covers 12 residues. Trimming removed 5 bases from V and 6 bases from J; junction bases left unmatched: 4. The germline gives CDR1 LGHDT, CDR2 YNNKEL (reference sequence). This CDR3 is CASSSGDSEQYF. CDR3 nucleotides: TGTGCCAGCAGCTCAGGGGACAGCGAGCAGTACTTC.

J is TRBJ2-3 and V is TRBV6-4; perhaps TRBD1 as D (5 bases). The germline gives CDR1 MRHNA, CDR2 SNTAGT. This CDR3 spans 14 amino acids. V lost 4 bases, J lost 3 bases, and 11 bases lay in between. As DNA, the CDR3 is TGTGCCAGCAGTGTCGGACACGAAACAGATACGCAGTATTTT. It encodes CASSVGHETDTQYF.

The chain links TRBV7-9 to TRBJ1-1; the D is unclear. The V end lost 5 bases, the J end lost 7 bases, and 11 bases lay between the germline ends. The CDR3 consists of 12 residues. Germline V gene sequence: CDR1 SEHNR, CDR2 FQNEAQ (reference sequence). CDR3 DNA sequence: TGTGCCAGCAGCGCAGGTCACCTTGAAGCTTTCTTT. Its protein product is CASSAGHLEAFF.

As regards this clone: The sample has other DNA sequences that encode this CDR3 too. The chain uses TRBV4-1 and TRBJ1-5, with a tentative D call TRBD1 (6 bases). Trimming removed 1 base at V and 4 bases at J, with 8 bases between. The CDR3 spans 14 residues. CDR1 is MGHRA, CDR2 YSYEKL, per germline. The CDR3, as DNA: TGCGCCAGCAGCCAAGGGGACAAGAATCAGCCCCAGCATTTT. Residues: CASSQGDKNQPQHF.

J is TRBJ1-5 and V is TRBV19; D perhaps matches TRBD1 (5 bases). V was trimmed by 3 bases and J by 3 bases, leaving 21 bases between them. CDR3 length: 18 residues. Germline V gene lookup returns CDR1 LNHDA and CDR2 SQIVND (reference sequence). The CDR3, as DNA: TGTGCCAGTAGTATCGGCCAGGGAGGGAGACTGTACAATCAGCCCCAGCATTTT. Its translation is CASSIGQGGRLYNQPQHF.

The chain is built from TRBV15 and TRBJ1-5; TRBD1 aligns across 7 bases. The V segment lost 6 bases and the J segment 1 base; nucleotides outside the gene matches: 6. There are 15 residues in the CDR3. Germline V gives CDR1 LNHNV, CDR2 YYDKDF (reference sequence). CDR3: CATRSGQSSNQPQHF. Written as DNA, the CDR3 is TGTGCCACCAGATCGGGACAGTCGAGCAATCAGCCCCAGCATTTT.

This clone was seen a single time. This chain links TRBV28 with TRBJ2-1, with TRBD2 identical over 8 bases. V lost 3 bases to trimming and J lost 9 bases; unmatched junction nucleotides: 1. Germline CDR1 MDHEN, CDR2 SYDVKM. There are 12 residues in the CDR3. The CDR3 DNA reads TGTGCCAGCAGTTTGCGGGGGGCTGAGCAGTTCTTC. It encodes CASSLRGAEQFF.

The CDR3 loop is CASSSDPGTRSSYNSPLHF. The CDR3 DNA is TGTGCCAGCAGCTCTGACCCCGGGACTAGGAGCTCCTATAATTCACCCCTCCACTTT. The J gene is TRBJ1-6, the V gene TRBV12-1. TRBV12-1 is annotated as a pseudogene. The length of the CDR3 is 19 residues.

The genes are TRBV3-1 (or the pseudogene TRBV3-2) and TRBJ1-6; 8 bases are a match to TRBD1. CDR1 LGHDT and CDR2 YNNKEL come from the germline V gene (reference sequence). J gave up 3 bases and V 2 bases, and 3 bases lay outside the gene matches. CDR3 length: 16 residues. DNA of the CDR3: TGTGCCAGCAGCCAACAGGGGGCGGGCTATAATTCACCCCTCCACTTT. It codes for CASSQQGAGYNSPLHF.

V and J are TRBV7-2 and TRBJ2-2; no definite D call. V was cut by 0 bases and J by 2 bases, with 4 bases left in between. Looked up from germline, CDR1 is SGHTA and CDR2 is FQGNSA. This CDR3 has 14 amino acids. The CDR3 DNA sequence: TGTGCCAGCAGCTTAGCCTTCAACACCGGGGAGCTGTTTTTT. This sequence encodes CASSLAFNTGELFF.

V usage is TRBV6-2 or TRBV6-3 and J usage is TRBJ1-2; no clear D. The V gene lost 5 bases and the J gene lost 5 bases, with 18 bases spanning the gap. The CDR3 has 15 amino acids. The V gene's germline CDR1 is MNHEY and CDR2 SVGEGT. CDR3 DNA: TGTGCCAGCAGTGCCGACCGGGAGATCCAGTATGGCTACACCTTC. This sequence encodes CASSADREIQYGYTF.

The V and J genes are TRBV4-1 and TRBJ2-1, with 13 positions matching TRBD2. Germline V gene data show CDR1 as MGHRA and CDR2 as YSYEKL. The CDR3 spans 17 residues. Losses at the gene ends were 1 base for V and 8 bases for J; bases not matched to a gene: 8. The CDR3 loop reads CASSQVTTSGGADEQFF. CDR3 nucleotides: TGCGCCAGCAGCCAAGTTACCACTAGCGGGGGGGCAGATGAGCAGTTCTTC.

V is TRBV5-1 and J is TRBJ2-1; 7 positions agree with TRBD2. Trimming at V came to 0 bases and at J to 9 bases, leaving 9 bases not matched to a gene. CDR1 is SGHRS, CDR2 YFSETQ, per germline. The CDR3 is 15 amino acids. The CDR3 sequence: CASSLADGGRGEQFF. CDR3 DNA: TGCGCCAGCAGCTTGGCCGATGGGGGGAGGGGTGAGCAGTTCTTC. The variable domain in full, with the rest retrieved from reference TRBV5-1 and TRBJ2-1, is KAGVTQTPRYLIKTRGQQVTLSCSPISGHRSVSWYQQTPGQGLQFLFEYFSETQRNKGNFPGRFSGRQFSNSRSEMNVSTLELGDSALYLCASSLADGGRGEQFFGPGTRLTVL.

The rearrangement uses TRBV2 and TRBJ1-6; the match to TRBD1 covers 7 bases. Germline CDR1 and CDR2: SNHLY and FYNNEI. The CDR3 totals 16 residues. V was pared by 6 bases and J by 6 bases, with 11 bases of the junction left unmatched. The CDR3 spells CASRVGQAVPNSPLHF. CDR3 coding DNA: TGTGCCAGCAGGGTTGGACAGGCGGTCCCTAATTCACCCCTCCACTTT. Together with reference TRBV2 and TRBJ1-6, the CDR3 gives the full variable domain: EPEVTQTPSHQVTQMGQEVILRCVPISNHLYFYWYRQILGQKVEFLVSFYNNEISEKSEIFDDQFSVERPDGSNFTLKIRSTKLEDSAMYFCASRVGQAVPNSPLHFGNGTRLTVT.

The chain couples TRBV7-2 to TRBJ1-2, with D hard to call. Trimming pared 1 base from V and 4 bases from J, leaving 10 bases between. The CDR3 is 14 amino acids. The germline V gene has CDR1 SGHTA and CDR2 FQGNSA. CDR3: CASSLGYELYGYTF. The CDR3, as DNA: TGTGCCAGCAGCTTAGGGTACGAGCTCTATGGCTACACCTTC.

J is TRBJ1-6 and V is TRBV2; TRBD1 aligns across 7 bases. Looked up from germline, CDR1 is SNHLY and CDR2 is FYNNEI. V gave up 7 bases and J gave up 9 bases; unmatched junction bases: 6. This CDR3 region has 13 residues. CDR3 nucleotides: TGTGCCAGCAATCCGGGACAGTTTTCACCCCTCCACTTT. Protein product: CASNPGQFSPLHF.

The rearrangement uses TRBV19 and TRBJ2-1, with TRBD2 identical over 8 bases. V gave up 5 bases and J gave up 15 bases; unmatched junction bases: 6. This CDR3 contains 11 residues. Germline CDR1 is LNHDA and CDR2 is SQIVND (reference sequence). DNA for the CDR3: TGTGCCAGTAGTGGGGGGACTAGGGGGTTCTTC. This gives the protein CASSGGTRGFF.

This chain connects TRBV6-1 to TRBJ2-7; 7 bases align to TRBD1. Looked up from germline, CDR1 is MNHNS and CDR2 is SASEGT. V was pared by 3 bases and J by 7 bases, with 6 bases of the junction left unmatched. This CDR3 contains 13 residues. The CDR3 coding sequence is TGTGCCAGCAGTGAGGCCGACAGGGAGGAGCAGTACTTC. This codes for CASSEADREEQYF.

The chain recombines TRBV24-1 with TRBJ1-1; no clear D. This CDR3 comprises 13 residues. Germline assignment: CDR1 KGHDR and CDR2 SFDVKD. Trimming removed 0 bases at V and 7 bases at J, with 8 bases between. The CDR3 here is CATSDLEGLEAFF. CDR3 in DNA: TGTGCCACCAGTGATTTGGAGGGCCTTGAAGCTTTCTTT.

The J gene is TRBJ1-6, the V gene TRBV6-5; the D is unclear. The length of the CDR3 is 16 residues. Germline CDR1 is MNHEY and CDR2 is SVGAGI. The V end was cut by 4 bases, the J end by 0 bases, with 10 bases between. The CDR3 loop is CASSSTPSSYNSPLHF. Here the CDR3 DNA reads TGTGCCAGCAGTTCCACCCCCAGCTCCTATAATTCACCCCTCCACTTT.

The chain carries TRBV6-4 and TRBJ2-7; maybe TRBD2 (6 bases). CDR1 MRHNA and CDR2 SNTAGT come from the germline V gene. The CDR3 runs 16 residues. Trimming removed 4 bases from V and 5 bases from J, with 21 bases in between. The CDR3 nucleotides are TGTGCCAGCAGTGCTGAGGCGGGACGCTTGGTAAACGAGCAGTACTTC. Its translation: CASSAEAGRLVNEQYF.

This clone was counted only a few times. The rearrangement joins TRBV7-9 to TRBJ2-7; 7 nucleotides agree with TRBD2. V shed 2 bases, J shed 3 bases, and the junction held 4 bases outside the gene matches. Germline CDR1 is SEHNR and CDR2 is FQNEAQ (reference sequence). The CDR3 consists of 14 residues. This CDR3 reads CASSLRGGVYEQYF. The CDR3 region has the DNA TGTGCCAGCAGCTTACGGGGAGGGGTCTACGAGCAGTACTTC.

V usage is TRBV19 and J usage is TRBJ2-1; D is perhaps TRBD1 (5 bases). Germline assignment: CDR1 LNHDA and CDR2 SQIVND (reference sequence). The CDR3 sequence is 13 residues long. Between the trimmed V and J ends, which lost 0 bases and 13 bases, there was a span of 13 bases. CDR3 in amino acids: CASSIDRQLPQFF. DNA for the CDR3: TGTGCCAGTAGTATAGATAGACAGCTCCCACAGTTCTTC.

V gene TRBV27 combines with J gene TRBJ2-3, with 8 bases matching TRBD1. V shed 5 bases and J 1 base; nucleotides not matched to a gene: 5. Germline CDR1 MNHEY, CDR2 SMNVEV (reference sequence). This CDR3 contains 15 residues. The CDR3 sequence is CASSHRGWGTDTQYF. The CDR3 DNA reads TGTGCCAGCAGTCACAGGGGGTGGGGCACAGATACGCAGTATTTT.

This chain uses TRBV4-3 with TRBJ2-1, with TRBD2 matching over 8 bases. The junction had 1 base not matched to a gene; V was cut back by 0 bases and J by 6 bases. Germline CDR1 and CDR2: LGHNA and YSLEER. The CDR3 is 14 amino acids. This CDR3 reads CASSQDRGGNEQFF. DNA for the CDR3: TGCGCCAGCAGCCAAGATCGGGGGGGCAATGAGCAGTTCTTC.

V and J are TRBV10-1 and TRBJ2-3; D gene ambiguous. The CDR3 spans 15 residues. Germline V gene sequence: CDR1 WNHNN, CDR2 SYGVQD (reference sequence). V lost 7 bases and J lost 0, with 14 bases in between. The DNA of the CDR3 is TGCGCCAGCACCGCCGGAGTTTCTAGCACAGATACGCAGTATTTT. Its protein is CASTAGVSSTDTQYF.